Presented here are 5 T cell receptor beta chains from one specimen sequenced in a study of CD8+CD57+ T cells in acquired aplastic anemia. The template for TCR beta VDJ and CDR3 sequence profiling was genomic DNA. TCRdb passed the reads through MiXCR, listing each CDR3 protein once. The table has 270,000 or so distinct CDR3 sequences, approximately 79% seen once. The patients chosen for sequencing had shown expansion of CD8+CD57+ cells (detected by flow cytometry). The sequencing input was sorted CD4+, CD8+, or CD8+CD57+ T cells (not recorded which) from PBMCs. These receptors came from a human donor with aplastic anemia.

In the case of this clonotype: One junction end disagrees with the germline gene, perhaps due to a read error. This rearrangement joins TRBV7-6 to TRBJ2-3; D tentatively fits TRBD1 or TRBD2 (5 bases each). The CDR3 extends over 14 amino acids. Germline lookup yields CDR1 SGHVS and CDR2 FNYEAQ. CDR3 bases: TGTGCCAGCAGCTTGGCGAGGGGTCCTGAACCCCACCATTTT. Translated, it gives CASSLARGPEPHHF.

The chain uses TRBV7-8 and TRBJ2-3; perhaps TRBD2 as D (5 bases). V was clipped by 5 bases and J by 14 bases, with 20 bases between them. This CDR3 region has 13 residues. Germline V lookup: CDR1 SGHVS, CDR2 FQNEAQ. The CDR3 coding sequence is TGTGCCAGCAGCATCGCGAGCACCGGGGAGCTGTATTTT. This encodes CASSIASTGELYF.

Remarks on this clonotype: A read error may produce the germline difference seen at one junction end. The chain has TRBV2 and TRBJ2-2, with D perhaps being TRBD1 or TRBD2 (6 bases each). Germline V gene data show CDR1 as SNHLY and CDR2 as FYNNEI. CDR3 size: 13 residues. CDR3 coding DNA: TGTGCCAGCGGGGACGGGGGCACCGGGGCGCTGTATTTT. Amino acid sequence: CASGDGGTGALYF.

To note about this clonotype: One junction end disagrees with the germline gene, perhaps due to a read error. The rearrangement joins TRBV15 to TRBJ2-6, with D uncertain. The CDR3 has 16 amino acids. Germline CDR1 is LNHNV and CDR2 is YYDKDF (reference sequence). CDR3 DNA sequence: TGTGCCAGCAGCTTATACGGTAGCTACGGGGCCAACGTCCTGACTTTC. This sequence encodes CASSLYGSYGANVLTF.

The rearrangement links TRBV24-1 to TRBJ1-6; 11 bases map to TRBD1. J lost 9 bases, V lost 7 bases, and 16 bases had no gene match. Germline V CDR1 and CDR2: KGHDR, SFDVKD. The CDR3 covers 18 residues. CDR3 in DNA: TGTGCCACCAGGAATCGGGACAGGGGGTGCCCCAGGTCTTCACCCCTCCACTTT. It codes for CATRNRDRGCPRSSPLHF.